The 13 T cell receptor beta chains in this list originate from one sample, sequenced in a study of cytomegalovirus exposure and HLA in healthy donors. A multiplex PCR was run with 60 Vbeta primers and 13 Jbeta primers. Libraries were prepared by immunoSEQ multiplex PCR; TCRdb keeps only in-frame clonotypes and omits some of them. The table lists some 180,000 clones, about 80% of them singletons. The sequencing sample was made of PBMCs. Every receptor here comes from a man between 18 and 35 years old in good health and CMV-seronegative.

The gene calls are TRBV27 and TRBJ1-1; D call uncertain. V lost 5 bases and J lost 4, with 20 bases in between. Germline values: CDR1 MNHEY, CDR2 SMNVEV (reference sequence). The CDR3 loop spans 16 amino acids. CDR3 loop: CASSLRTVTLSTEAFF. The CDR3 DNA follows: TGTGCCAGCAGTCTCCGCACAGTCACATTGAGCACTGAAGCTTTCTTT.

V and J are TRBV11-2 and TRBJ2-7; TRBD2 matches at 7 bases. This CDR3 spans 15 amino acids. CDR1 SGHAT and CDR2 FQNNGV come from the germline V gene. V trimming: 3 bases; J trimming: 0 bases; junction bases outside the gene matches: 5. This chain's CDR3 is CASSFGRTGSYEQYF. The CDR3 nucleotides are TGTGCCAGCAGCTTCGGGAGGACGGGCTCCTACGAGCAGTACTTC.

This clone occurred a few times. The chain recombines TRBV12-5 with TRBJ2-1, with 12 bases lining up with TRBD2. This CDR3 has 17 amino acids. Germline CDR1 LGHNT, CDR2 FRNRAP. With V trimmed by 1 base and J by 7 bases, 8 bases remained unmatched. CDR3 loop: CASGLGVTSGGTNEQFF. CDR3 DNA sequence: TGTGCTAGTGGTTTGGGGGTGACTAGCGGGGGCACAAATGAGCAGTTCTTC.

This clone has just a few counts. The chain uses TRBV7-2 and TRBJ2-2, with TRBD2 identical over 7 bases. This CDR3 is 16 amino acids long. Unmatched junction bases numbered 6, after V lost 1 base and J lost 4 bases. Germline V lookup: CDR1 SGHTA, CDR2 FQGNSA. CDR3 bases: TGTGCCAGCAGCTTAGGTGGGGGGGTTTCCACCGGGGAGCTGTTTTTT. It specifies CASSLGGGVSTGELFF.

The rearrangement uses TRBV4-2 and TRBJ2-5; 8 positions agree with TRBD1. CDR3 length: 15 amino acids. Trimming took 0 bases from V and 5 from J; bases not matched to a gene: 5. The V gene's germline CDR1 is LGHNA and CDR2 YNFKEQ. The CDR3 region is CASSQDWTGRETQYF. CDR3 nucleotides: TGTGCCAGCAGCCAAGATTGGACAGGGAGGGAGACCCAGTACTTC.

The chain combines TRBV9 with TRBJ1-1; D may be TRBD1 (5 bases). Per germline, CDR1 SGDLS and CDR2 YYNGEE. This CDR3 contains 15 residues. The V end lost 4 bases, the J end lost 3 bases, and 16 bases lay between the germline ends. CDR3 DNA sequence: TGTGCCAGCAGCCCAGGAAGCAGGGCTTACACTGAAGCTTTCTTT. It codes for CASSPGSRAYTEAFF.

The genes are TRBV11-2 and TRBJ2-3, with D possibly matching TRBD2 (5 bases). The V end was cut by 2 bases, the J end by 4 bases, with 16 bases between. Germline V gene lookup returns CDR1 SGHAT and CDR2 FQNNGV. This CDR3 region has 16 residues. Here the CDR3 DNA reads TGTGCCAGCAGCTTATCGGGGTCTGGGCGGGCAGATACGCAGTATTTT. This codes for CASSLSGSGRADTQYF.

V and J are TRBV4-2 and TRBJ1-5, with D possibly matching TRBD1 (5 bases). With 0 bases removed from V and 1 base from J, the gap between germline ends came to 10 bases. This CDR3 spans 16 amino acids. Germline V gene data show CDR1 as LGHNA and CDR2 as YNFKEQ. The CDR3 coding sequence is TGTGCCAGCAGCCAAGAAACGGGACTAAGCAATCAGCCCCAGCATTTT. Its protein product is CASSQETGLSNQPQHF.

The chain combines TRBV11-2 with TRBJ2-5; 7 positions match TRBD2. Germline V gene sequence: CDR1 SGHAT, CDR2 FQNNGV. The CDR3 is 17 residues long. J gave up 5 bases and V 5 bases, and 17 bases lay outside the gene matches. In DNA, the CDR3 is TGTGCCAGCAGCCATGGGCTAGCGGAAGCCTTGGGCGAGACCCAGTACTTC. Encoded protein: CASSHGLAEALGETQYF.

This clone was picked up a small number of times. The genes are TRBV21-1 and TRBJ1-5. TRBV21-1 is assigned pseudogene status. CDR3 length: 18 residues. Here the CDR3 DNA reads TGTGCCAGCAGCAAAAATACCAGCGTCCGGGGGTCCAATCAGCCCCAGCATTTT. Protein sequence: CASSKNTSVRGSNQPQHF.

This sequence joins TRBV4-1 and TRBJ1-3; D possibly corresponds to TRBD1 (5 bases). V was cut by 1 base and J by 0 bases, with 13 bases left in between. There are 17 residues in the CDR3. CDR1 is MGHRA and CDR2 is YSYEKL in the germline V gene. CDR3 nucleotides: TGCGCCAGCAGCCAAGCCGGGGACTCAAGCTCTGGAAACACCATATATTTT. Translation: CASSQAGDSSSGNTIYF.

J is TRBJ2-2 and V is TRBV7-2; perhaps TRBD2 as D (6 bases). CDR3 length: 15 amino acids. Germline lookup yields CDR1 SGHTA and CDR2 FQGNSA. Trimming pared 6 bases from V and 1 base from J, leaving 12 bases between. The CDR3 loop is CASRPGTENTGELFF. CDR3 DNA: TGTGCCAGCAGACCCGGGACTGAGAACACCGGGGAGCTGTTTTTT.

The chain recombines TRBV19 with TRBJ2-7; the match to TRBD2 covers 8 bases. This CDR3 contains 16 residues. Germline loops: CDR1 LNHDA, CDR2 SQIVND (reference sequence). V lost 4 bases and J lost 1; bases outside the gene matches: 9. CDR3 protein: CASSNPASGFSYEQYF. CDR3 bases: TGTGCCAGTAGTAATCCGGCTAGCGGGTTTTCCTACGAGCAGTACTTC.